Shown below are 17 T cell receptor beta chains from a single sample sequenced in a study of T cell clonotyping in hematopoietic cell transplantation. Only in-frame clones appear in the TCRdb table, and some are missing; sequencing was by immunoSEQ multiplex PCR. The sample lists 35,000 to 45,000 clones, 94% occurring once. Material for sequencing was peripheral blood mononuclear cells. These receptors all stem from a woman in her forties or fifties in good health. Some clones in this sample may be carry-over from other donors' samples.

The V call is TRBV28, the J call TRBJ2-5, with D tentatively TRBD1 or TRBD2 (6 bases each). V lost 3 bases and J 5 bases, leaving 10 bases between the germline ends. This CDR3 region has 13 residues. From germline, CDR1 is MDHEN and CDR2 SYDVKM. DNA for the CDR3: TGTGCCAGCAGTTTCGGGGGCGAGGAGACCCAGTACTTC. This translates into CASSFGGEETQYF.

This rearrangement joins TRBV9 to TRBJ1-1, with D unclear. V lost 0 bases and J lost 0, with 12 bases in between. The CDR3 contains 16 residues. CDR1 is SGDLS and CDR2 is YYNGEE in the germline V gene. Written as DNA, the CDR3 is TGTGCCAGCAGCGTAGCTACGGACTCCATGAACACTGAAGCTTTCTTT. It yields the protein CASSVATDSMNTEAFF.

The rearrangement links TRBV4-1 to TRBJ1-4; D uncertain. This CDR3 region has 15 residues. Trimming left V 0 bases short and J 5 bases short, with 10 bases between. Per the germline V gene, CDR1 is MGHRA and CDR2 is YSYEKL. The CDR3 region is CASSQDPGYNEKLFF. CDR3 in DNA: TGCGCCAGCAGCCAAGACCCCGGCTACAATGAAAAACTGTTTTTT.

V gene TRBV7-3 combines with J gene TRBJ1-1; D gene unclear. CDR1 SGHTA and CDR2 FQGTGA come from the germline V gene. V lost 4 bases and J lost 4, with 10 bases in between. This CDR3 is built from 13 residues. CDR3 sequence (DNA): TGTGCCAGCAGCTCCCGCGGAGGCACTGAAGCTTTCTTT. This translates into CASSSRGGTEAFF.

This clone has only one observation. This rearrangement joins TRBV10-3 to TRBJ1-1, with TRBD1 matching over 9 bases. The trim removed 10 bases at V and 4 bases at J, leaving 1 base unmatched. The V gene's germline CDR1 is ENHRY and CDR2 SYGVKD. The CDR3 has 11 amino acids. CDR3 nucleotides: TGTGCCAAGGACAGGGGCACTGAAGCTTTCTTT. It is translated as CAKDRGTEAFF.

V usage is TRBV19 and J usage is TRBJ1-4, with a possible D match to TRBD1 (5 bases). V lost 6 bases and J lost 7, with 12 bases in between. The germline V gene encodes CDR1 LNHDA and CDR2 SQIVND (reference sequence). CDR3 length equals 13 residues. In DNA form, the CDR3 reads TGTGCCAGTAGGGGGGATCGTAGTGAAAAACTGTTTTTT. Residues: CASRGDRSEKLFF.

This chain joins TRBV7-9 and TRBJ1-1; no clear D gene. From germline, CDR1 is SEHNR and CDR2 FQNEAQ (reference sequence). V lost 5 bases and J 2 bases, leaving 6 bases between the germline ends. This CDR3 is built from 12 residues. The CDR3 bases are TGTGCCAGCAGCAAGCTAAACACTGAAGCTTTCTTT. This codes for CASSKLNTEAFF.

This CDR3 reads CASSEKKGTGSPLHF. DNA of the CDR3: TGTGCCAGCAGTGAAAAAAAGGGGACAGGTTCACCCCTCCACTTT. The chain employs TRBV2 and TRBJ1-6, with TRBD1 matching 8 bases. The germline gives CDR1 SNHLY, CDR2 FYNNEI. The CDR3 has 15 amino acids. V lost 2 bases, J lost 9 bases, and 6 bases stayed unmatched.

This chain connects TRBV11-3 to TRBJ2-7; no firm D call. Germline CDR1 is SGHNT and CDR2 is YENEEA. Deletions cut 1 base from V and 7 bases from J, with 14 bases between. The CDR3 is made up of 14 amino acids. CDR3 sequence (DNA): TGTGCCAGCAGCTTAGGTGGCGCCCGCATGGAGCAGTACTTC. Its translation is CASSLGGARMEQYF.

The V call is TRBV4-1, the J call TRBJ1-2; D gene uncertain. The CDR3 length is 14 residues. Trimming took 0 bases from V and 6 from J, leaving 11 bases between them. Germline CDR1 is MGHRA and CDR2 is YSYEKL. CDR3 sequence reads: CASSQDRAWDGYTF. CDR3 DNA sequence: TGCGCCAGCAGCCAAGATCGGGCTTGGGATGGCTACACCTTC.

The gene calls are TRBV7-2 and TRBJ2-2, with TRBD1 matching over 9 bases. V lost 3 bases and J lost 3; bases outside the gene matches: 2. Germline V CDR1 and CDR2: SGHTA, FQGNSA. This CDR3 region has 15 residues. Here the CDR3 reads CASSFDRGDTGELFF. The CDR3 region has the DNA TGTGCCAGCAGCTTCGACAGGGGGGACACCGGGGAGCTGTTTTTT. The variable domain in full, with the rest retrieved from reference TRBV7-2 and TRBJ2-2, is GAGVSQSPSNKVTEKGKDVELRCDPISGHTALYWYRQSLGQGLEFLIYFQGNSAPDKSGLPSDRFSAERTGGSVSTLTIQRTQQEDSAVYLCASSFDRGDTGELFFGEGSRLTVL.

This clone was counted a single time. V gene TRBV7-9 combines with J gene TRBJ2-1; 9 nucleotides match TRBD2. CDR1 and CDR2 from the germline V gene are SEHNR and FQNEAQ (reference sequence). The CDR3 length is 15 residues. Trimming removed 7 bases from V and 0 bases from J; junction bases left unmatched: 4. CDR3 region: CASTRTSDSYNEQFF. Written as DNA, the CDR3 is TGTGCCAGCACCCGGACTAGCGACTCCTACAATGAGCAGTTCTTC.

The chain couples TRBV6-5 to TRBJ2-7, with no clear D. The CDR3 is 13 residues long. The germline CDR1 and CDR2 sequences are MNHEY and SVGAGI. V lost 5 bases, J lost 3 bases, and 11 bases lay in between. The CDR3 spells CASSQDGFYEQYF. In DNA form, the CDR3 reads TGTGCCAGCAGTCAGGACGGTTTCTACGAGCAGTACTTC.

The V call is TRBV2, the J call TRBJ2-1; the D is unclear. This CDR3 has 12 residues. Germline assignment: CDR1 SNHLY and CDR2 FYNNEI. V lost 9 bases and J lost 4, with 10 bases in between. The chain's CDR3 is CASSTGYNEQFF. The CDR3 nucleotides read TGTGCCAGTTCGACTGGTTACAATGAGCAGTTCTTC. The whole variable domain, remainder taken from reference TRBV2 and TRBJ2-1, is EPEVTQTPSHQVTQMGQEVILRCVPISNHLYFYWYRQILGQKVEFLVSFYNNEISEKSEIFDDQFSVERPDGSNFTLKIRSTKLEDSAMYFCASSTGYNEQFFGPGTRLTVL.

This chain links TRBV5-6 with TRBJ1-2; tentative D call: TRBD1 (6 bases). Germline CDR1 is SGHDT and CDR2 is YYEEEE. The length of the CDR3 is 15 residues. V was shortened by 1 base and J by 6 bases, with 16 bases between the two germline ends. CDR3 coding DNA: TGTGCCAGCAGCTTGATCCACGCTACAGGGCATGGCTACACCTTC. Residues: CASSLIHATGHGYTF.

V is TRBV6-5 and J is TRBJ1-2; D possibly corresponds to TRBD1 (5 bases). Germline CDR1 reads MNHEY; CDR2 reads SVGAGI. The CDR3 runs 13 residues. V lost 8 bases and J 2 bases, leaving 12 bases between the germline ends. For the CDR3, the DNA is TGTGCCAGCGGGGACGAGTTCAACTATGGCTACACCTTC. Its translation is CASGDEFNYGYTF.

This chain joins TRBV7-2 and TRBJ1-1; possible D gene TRBD1, 6 bases. This CDR3 is 10 amino acids long. In germline, CDR1 is SGHTA, CDR2 FQGNSA. Trimming removed 8 bases at V and 10 bases at J, with 11 bases between. CDR3 coding DNA: TGTGCCAGCGGTCGGGGGCCAGCTTTCTTT. Its protein product is CASGRGPAFF.